These 28 T cell receptor beta chains share one sample of origin, sequenced in a study of HIV-infected patients and healthy controls. Whole blood was used without fractionation, so all unsorted peripheral T cells were included. cDNA was made from roughly 500 ng RNA using alpha and beta constant primers. Separate chain-specific third strand synthesis with multiplexing indices produced the alpha and beta libraries. TCRdb re-called the 5' RACE reads through MiXCR, storing one row per CDR3 protein. The sample has some 25,000 distinct CDR3 sequences, approximately 7.7% seen once. What was sequenced was blood. Source of these receptors: an adult in good health.

This clonotype was counted between two and nine times. The chain joins TRBV6-5 to TRBJ2-2; D may be TRBD1 (8 bases). Looked up from germline, CDR1 is MNHEY and CDR2 is SVGAGI. V lost 7 bases, J lost 7 bases, and 16 bases lay in between. The CDR3 has 14 residues. CDR3 region: CASNGQGGGGELFF. CDR3 sequence (DNA): TGTGCCAGCAACGGACAGGGAGGGGGCGGGGAGCTGTTTTTT.

This clonotype was counted only a few times. A much larger clone lies a single base off, so this may be a read error. The V call is TRBV5-6, the J call TRBJ1-1; the D is unclear. This CDR3 has 12 amino acids. Germline CDR1 SGHDT, CDR2 YYEEEE. Trimming took 4 bases from V and 4 from J, leaving 8 bases between them. The CDR3 DNA reads as TGTGCCAGCAGCCCGCGGGGCACTGAAGCTTTCTTT. Translating gives CASSPRGTEAFF.

The chain carries TRBV7-7 and TRBJ2-3, with TRBD2 as a possible D gene (7 bases). CDR1 SSHAT and CDR2 FNYEAQ come from the germline V gene (reference sequence). This CDR3 is built from 17 residues. Trimming left V 1 base short and J 4 bases short, with 18 bases between. Here the CDR3 reads CASSLELRGLGADTQYF. In DNA form, the CDR3 reads TGTGCCAGCAGCTTAGAATTGCGGGGGCTAGGGGCAGATACGCAGTATTTT.

This clonotype was picked up many times. The V call is TRBV6-2 or TRBV6-3, the J call TRBJ1-1, with D hard to call. V shed 2 bases and J shed 1 base, with 11 bases lying between them. The germline CDR1 and CDR2 sequences are MNHEY and SVGEGT. CDR3 size: 15 residues. The CDR3 here is CASSYERAPNTEAFF. In DNA form, the CDR3 reads TGTGCCAGCAGTTACGAACGCGCTCCGAACACTGAAGCTTTCTTT.

This clonotype was seen repeatedly, ten times or more. The gene calls are TRBV12-3 or TRBV12-4 and TRBJ2-7, with TRBD1 matching 8 bases. This CDR3 has 14 amino acids. The V and J ends lost 1 base and 5 bases, in that order; junction bases with no gene match: 4. CDR3 sequence reads: CASSLVGQGHEQYF. CDR3 nucleotides: TGTGCCAGCAGTTTAGTTGGACAGGGCCACGAGCAGTACTTC.

This clonotype was counted between two and nine times. This chain joins TRBV7-2 and TRBJ2-2, with 7 nucleotides matching TRBD2. The germline gives CDR1 SGHTA, CDR2 FQGNSA. Trimming removed 5 bases from V and 17 bases from J; junction bases left unmatched: 11. CDR3 length: 12 amino acids. CDR3 coding DNA: TGTGCCAGCAGCCAATTGACTAGCCTGCTCTTTTTT. This codes for CASSQLTSLLFF.

This clonotype has ten or more counts. The chain has TRBV20-1 and TRBJ2-7; D gene ambiguous. Deletions cut 1 base from V and 2 bases from J, with 12 bases between. This CDR3 is built from 14 residues. In germline, CDR1 is DFQATT, CDR2 SNEGSKA (reference sequence). The CDR3: CSARGVAGAYEQYF. The CDR3 DNA reads as TGCAGTGCTAGAGGGGTGGCAGGTGCCTACGAGCAGTACTTC.

This clonotype was counted a few times. V gene TRBV20-1 combines with J gene TRBJ1-1; D not certain. The germline CDR1 and CDR2 sequences are DFQATT and SNEGSKA (reference sequence). Trimming left V 0 bases short and J 1 base short, with 6 bases between. The CDR3 is 13 amino acids. For the CDR3, the DNA is TGCAGTGCTAGAGACACACGGAACACTGAAGCTTTCTTT. The encoded protein is CSARDTRNTEAFF.

This clonotype was seen only a few times. V usage is TRBV5-1 and J usage is TRBJ2-1; 8 bases map to TRBD1. With 0 bases clipped from V and 2 bases from J, the junction kept 7 bases outside the gene matches. CDR1 is SGHRS, CDR2 YFSETQ, per germline. CDR3 length: 17 amino acids. The CDR3 here is CASSLVARQGPYNEQFF. In DNA form, the CDR3 reads TGCGCCAGCAGCTTGGTGGCCCGACAGGGGCCCTACAATGAGCAGTTCTTC.

This clonotype has at least ten counts. The rearrangement joins TRBV20-1 to TRBJ2-3, with 8 positions matching TRBD1. V dropped 0 bases and J dropped 4; count of bases not matched to a gene: 12. Germline lookup yields CDR1 DFQATT and CDR2 SNEGSKA (reference sequence). The CDR3 runs 17 residues. The CDR3 DNA follows: TGCAGTGCTAGAGATCCCACCGGACAGGGCATTGCAGATACGCAGTATTTT. Translated: CSARDPTGQGIADTQYF.

By sample fraction, this clonotype is medium-sized. This chain links TRBV28 with TRBJ1-2; tentatively, D is TRBD1 (5 bases). The CDR3 totals 15 residues. Germline values: CDR1 MDHEN, CDR2 SYDVKM. V was pared by 3 bases and J by 0 bases, with 11 bases between. For the CDR3, the DNA is TGTGCCAGCAGTTTGCAGGGAAACCCTAACTATGGCTACACCTTC. Translated: CASSLQGNPNYGYTF.

This clonotype has ten or more counts. The chain is built from TRBV19 and TRBJ2-3, with a tentative D call TRBD2 (6 bases). The CDR3 runs 16 residues. Per the germline V gene, CDR1 is LNHDA and CDR2 is SQIVND (reference sequence). The V end was cut by 4 bases, the J end by 1 base, with 15 bases between. The CDR3 nucleotides read TGTGCCAGTAGTACCCAGGAGGGTTTTGGCACAGATACGCAGTATTTT. It specifies CASSTQEGFGTDTQYF.

Many counts were recorded for this clonotype. The CDR3 sequence: CASSLGTGAPEAFF. For the CDR3, the DNA is TGTGCCAGCAGCTTGGGGACAGGGGCCCCGGAAGCTTTCTTT. The chain links TRBV5-4 to TRBJ1-1; the match to TRBD1 covers 9 bases. The CDR3 consists of 14 residues. The V gene end was trimmed by 0 bases and the J gene end by 8 bases; junction bases not matched to a gene: 5. CDR1 SGHNT and CDR2 YYREEE come from the germline V gene (reference sequence).

This clonotype has at least ten counts. V is TRBV28 and J is TRBJ2-7; D possibly matches TRBD1 or TRBD2 (5 bases each). In germline, CDR1 is MDHEN, CDR2 SYDVKM. This CDR3 contains 14 residues. V lost 5 bases and J 12 bases, leaving 23 bases between the germline ends. The CDR3 loop is CASSRAGTDDQLYF. The CDR3, as DNA: TGTGCCAGCAGTCGCGCCGGGACGGACGATCAACTGTACTTC.

Many counts were recorded for this clonotype. This sequence joins TRBV6-1 and TRBJ1-5, with a weak D call TRBD1 (5 bases). Germline V gene data show CDR1 as MNHNS and CDR2 as SASEGT. The V and J ends lost 6 bases and 3 bases respectively, with 15 bases between them. CDR3 length: 15 residues. This CDR3 reads CASRRGGGVNQPQHF. The CDR3 DNA is TGTGCCAGCAGGAGGGGTGGAGGGGTCAATCAGCCCCAGCATTTT.

This clonotype showed up many times. The chain employs TRBV5-4 and TRBJ1-1; 9 bases agree with TRBD1. This CDR3 has 13 residues. J lost 9 bases, V lost 4 bases, and 7 bases had no gene match. CDR1 SGHNT and CDR2 YYREEE come from the germline V gene (reference sequence). CDR3 in amino acids: CASSVGDRAKAFF. CDR3 nucleotides: TGTGCCAGCAGCGTAGGGGACAGGGCCAAAGCTTTCTTT.

This clonotype was detected many times. The chain uses TRBV30 and TRBJ2-3; TRBD1 aligns across 8 bases. CDR3 size: 12 residues. V shed 5 bases and J 3 bases; nucleotides not matched to a gene: 1. CDR1 and CDR2 from the germline V gene are GTSNPN and SVGIG (reference sequence). CDR3 amino acids: CAWGQGTDTQYF. Here the CDR3 DNA reads TGTGCCTGGGGACAGGGAACAGATACGCAGTATTTT. The full variable domain, in which reference TRBV30 and TRBJ2-3 provide the parts outside the CDR3, is SQTIHQWPATLVQPVGSPLSLECTVEGTSNPNLYWYRQAAGRGLQLLFYSVGIGQISSEVPQNLSASRPQDRQFILSSKKLLLSDSGFYLCAWGQGTDTQYFGPGTRLTVL.

This clonotype was picked up a small number of times. V is TRBV5-1 and J is TRBJ1-1; no definite D call. V shed 2 bases and J shed 4 bases, with 18 bases lying between them. The CDR3 contains 16 residues. Germline assignment: CDR1 SGHRS and CDR2 YFSETQ. The CDR3 coding sequence is TGCGCCAGCAGCTTAACTTACATCGGCCCTGGCACTGAAGCTTTCTTT. Its protein product is CASSLTYIGPGTEAFF.

Details on this clonotype: This may arise from a read error, as a much more abundant clone is one base away. The chain has TRBV2 and TRBJ1-1; no definite D call. The V end lost 3 bases, the J end lost 3 bases, and 11 bases lay between the germline ends. Germline values: CDR1 SNHLY, CDR2 FYNNEI. The CDR3 extends over 14 amino acids. The CDR3 sequence is CASSEVGPHTEAFF. Here the CDR3 DNA reads TGTGCCAGCAGTGAGGTAGGGCCACACACTGAAGCTTTCTTT.

This clonotype is categorized as large. The genes are TRBV12-5 and TRBJ2-7; possibly TRBD1 or TRBD2 for D (5 bases each). The CDR3 contains 12 residues. Trimming stripped 3 bases from V and 6 bases from J, with 9 bases between. Germline assignment: CDR1 LGHNT and CDR2 FRNRAP. CDR3 sequence (DNA): TGTGCTAGTGGTTTATGGGGGTTCGAGCAGTACTTC. It codes for CASGLWGFEQYF. Complete variable domain (other parts from reference TRBV12-5 and TRBJ2-7): DARVTQTPRHKVTEMGQEVTMRCQPILGHNTVFWYRQTMMQGLELLAYFRNRAPLDDSGMPKDRFSAEMPDATLATLKIQPSEPRDSAVYFCASGLWGFEQYFGPGTRLTVT.

This clonotype was seen repeatedly, ten times or more. Here the CDR3 DNA reads TGTGCCAGCAGCCTTATGTTGATAGGACAGGCACAACAAGAGACCCAGTACTTC. Protein product: CASSLMLIGQAQQETQYF. The genes are TRBV7-8 and TRBJ2-5; 7 nucleotides line up with TRBD1. The length of the CDR3 is 18 residues. Germline CDR1 is SGHVS and CDR2 is FQNEAQ. V lost 5 bases, J lost 2 bases, and 17 bases stayed unmatched.

This clonotype has just a few counts. The chain employs TRBV12-3 or TRBV12-4 and TRBJ1-2; D is unclear. This CDR3 is 13 amino acids long. Trimming stripped 5 bases from V and 8 bases from J, with 15 bases between. CDR3 region: CASSLGPTRGYTF. In nucleotides, the CDR3 is TGTGCCAGCAGTCTCGGACCCACTAGAGGCTACACCTTC.

This clonotype was seen at least ten times. V and J are TRBV18 and TRBJ2-3, with D possibly TRBD2 on 6 matching bases. This CDR3 has 14 residues. From germline, CDR1 is KGHSH and CDR2 LQKENI. Trimming took off 6 bases at V and 1 base at J, with 11 bases between the two ends. The DNA of the CDR3 is TGTGCCAGCTCGCGGGACTCCGGCACAGATACGCAGTATTTT. Translation: CASSRDSGTDTQYF.

The table lists this clonotype with many counts. The chain has TRBV15 and TRBJ2-3; TRBD1 matches 8 bases. The CDR3 has 14 residues. Germline V gene sequence: CDR1 LNHNV, CDR2 YYDKDF (reference sequence). V dropped 5 bases and J dropped 4; count of bases not matched to a gene: 5. The CDR3 sequence: CATSGGQGPDTQYF. The CDR3 DNA reads TGTGCCACCAGCGGCGGACAGGGTCCAGATACGCAGTATTTT. Variable domain in full (rest from reference TRBV15 and TRBJ2-3): DAMVIQNPRYQVTQFGKPVTLSCSQTLNHNVMYWYQQKSSQAPKLLFHYYDKDFNNEADTPDNFQSRRPNTSFCFLDIRSPGLGDTAMYLCATSGGQGPDTQYFGPGTRLTVL.

The table lists this clonotype with many counts. The rearrangement joins TRBV10-3 to TRBJ2-2; the match to TRBD2 covers 13 bases. Germline CDR1 is ENHRY and CDR2 is SYGVKD. This CDR3 is 17 amino acids long. V was clipped by 3 bases and J by 10 bases; unmatched bases: 11. In DNA form, the CDR3 reads TGTGCCATCAGTGACCCGGGACTAGCGGGACCCCAAGCGGAGCTGTTTTTT. Amino acids: CAISDPGLAGPQAELFF.

In this sample, this clonotype turned up many times. The chain combines TRBV3-1 with TRBJ2-7, with 10 bases identical to TRBD1. The CDR3 consists of 16 residues. The V segment lost 3 bases and the J segment 4 bases; nucleotides outside the gene matches: 9. Germline CDR1 reads LGHDT; CDR2 reads YNNKEL (reference sequence). The CDR3, as DNA: TGTGCCAGCAGCCACCGAGGGGCGGACAGGGGGTACGAGCAGTACTTC. Amino acids: CASSHRGADRGYEQYF.

J is TRBJ1-6 and V is TRBV6-5; no definite D call. This CDR3 comprises 16 residues. Germline assignment: CDR1 MNHEY and CDR2 SVGAGI. Trimming left V 2 bases short and J 2 bases short, with 10 bases between. The CDR3 is CASSYVGFAYNSPLHF. CDR3 in DNA: TGTGCCAGCAGTTACGTGGGGTTTGCCTATAATTCACCCCTCCACTTT.

This clonotype turned up a few times. The chain uses TRBV29-1 and TRBJ2-7; no clear D. The CDR3 runs to 13 residues. CDR1 and CDR2 (germline): SQVTM, ANQGSEA. V was shortened by 4 bases and J by 7 bases, with 17 bases between the two germline ends. CDR3 sequence reads: CSVGLTAVGEQYF. DNA for the CDR3: TGCAGCGTTGGACTTACCGCCGTCGGGGAGCAGTACTTC.